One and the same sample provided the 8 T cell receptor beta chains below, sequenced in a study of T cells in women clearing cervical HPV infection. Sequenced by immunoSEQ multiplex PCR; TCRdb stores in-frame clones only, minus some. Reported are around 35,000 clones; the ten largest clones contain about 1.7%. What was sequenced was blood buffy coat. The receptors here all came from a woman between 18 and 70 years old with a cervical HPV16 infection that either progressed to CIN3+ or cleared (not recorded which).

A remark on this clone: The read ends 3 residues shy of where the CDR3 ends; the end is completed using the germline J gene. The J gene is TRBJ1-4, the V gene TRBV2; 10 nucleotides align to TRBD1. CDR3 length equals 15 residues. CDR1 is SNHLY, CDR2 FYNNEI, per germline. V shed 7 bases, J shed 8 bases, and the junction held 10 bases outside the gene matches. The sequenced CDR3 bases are TGTGCCAGCATTCAAGGGGGGACAGGGGCGGAAAAA. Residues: CASIQGGTGAEK. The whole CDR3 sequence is CASIQGGTGAEKLFF. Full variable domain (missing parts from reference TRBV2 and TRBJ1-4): EPEVTQTPSHQVTQMGQEVILRCVPISNHLYFYWYRQILGQKVEFLVSFYNNEISEKSEIFDDQFSVERPDGSNFTLKIRSTKLEDSAMYFCASIQGGTGAEKLFFGSGTQLSVL.

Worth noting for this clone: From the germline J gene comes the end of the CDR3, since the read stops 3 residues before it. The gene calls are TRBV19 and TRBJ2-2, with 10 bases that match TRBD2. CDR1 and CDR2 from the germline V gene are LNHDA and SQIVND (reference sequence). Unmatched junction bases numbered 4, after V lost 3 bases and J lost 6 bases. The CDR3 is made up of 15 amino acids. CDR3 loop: CASSISSGGSGELFF. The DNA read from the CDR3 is TGTGCCAGTAGTATTTCTAGCGGGGGATCCGGGGAG.

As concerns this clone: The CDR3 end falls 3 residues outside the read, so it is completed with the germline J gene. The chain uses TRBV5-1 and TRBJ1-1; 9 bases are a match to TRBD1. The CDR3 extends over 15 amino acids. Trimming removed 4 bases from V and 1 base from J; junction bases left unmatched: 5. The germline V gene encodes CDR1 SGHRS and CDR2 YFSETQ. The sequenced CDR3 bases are TGCGCCAGCAGCCCCCAGGACAGGGGGAACACTGAA. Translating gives CASSPQDRGNTE. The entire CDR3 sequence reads CASSPQDRGNTEAFF.

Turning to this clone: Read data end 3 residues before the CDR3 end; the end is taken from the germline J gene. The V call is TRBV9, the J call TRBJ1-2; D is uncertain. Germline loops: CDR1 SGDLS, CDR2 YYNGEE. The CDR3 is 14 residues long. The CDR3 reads CASSVDVQAATYTF. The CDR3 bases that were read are TGTGCCAGCAGCGTAGACGTCCAGGCAGCCACC.

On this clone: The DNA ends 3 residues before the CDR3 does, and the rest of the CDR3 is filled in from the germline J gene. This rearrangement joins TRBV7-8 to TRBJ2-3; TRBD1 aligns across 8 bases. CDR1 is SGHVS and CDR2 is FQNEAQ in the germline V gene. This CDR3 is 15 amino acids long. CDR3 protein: CASSPTGDSNQPQYF. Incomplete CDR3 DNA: TGTGCCAGCAGCCCGACAGGGGACAGCAATCAGCCG.

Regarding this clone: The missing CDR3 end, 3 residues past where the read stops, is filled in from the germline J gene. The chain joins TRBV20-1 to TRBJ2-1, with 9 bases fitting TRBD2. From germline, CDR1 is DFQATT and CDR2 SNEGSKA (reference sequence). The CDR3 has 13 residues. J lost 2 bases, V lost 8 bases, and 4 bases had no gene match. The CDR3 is CSQRGVTYNEQFF. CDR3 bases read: TGCAGTCAGCGGGGGGTAACCTACAATGAG.

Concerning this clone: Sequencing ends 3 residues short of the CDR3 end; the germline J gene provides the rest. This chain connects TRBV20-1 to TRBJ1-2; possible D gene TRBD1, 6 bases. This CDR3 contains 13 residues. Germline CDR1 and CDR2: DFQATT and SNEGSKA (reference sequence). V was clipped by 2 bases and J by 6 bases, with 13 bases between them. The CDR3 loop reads CSARQGNVDGYTF. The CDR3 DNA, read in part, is TGCAGTGCTAGACAGGGGAACGTTGATGGC.

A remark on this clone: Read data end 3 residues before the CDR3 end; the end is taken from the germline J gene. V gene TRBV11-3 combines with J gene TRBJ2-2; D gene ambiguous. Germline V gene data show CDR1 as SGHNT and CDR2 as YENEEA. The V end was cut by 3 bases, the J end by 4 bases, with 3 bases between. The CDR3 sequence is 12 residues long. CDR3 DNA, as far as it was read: TGTGCCAGCAGCTTCGGCACCGGGGAG. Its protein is CASSFGTGE. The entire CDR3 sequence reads CASSFGTGELFF.